This T cell receptor beta chain was found in a study of human T cells and chemical hapten exposure. Specified time point: patch test 1, 2 weeks after DPC sensitization. Treatment defined: therapeutic diphenylcyclopropenone sensitization with weekly scalp DPC. Each CDR3 protein is one row after TCRdb ran MiXCR on the RACE reads. The sample has 380,000 or so distinct CDR3 sequences, more than 4.5% seen once. CDR3 length: 13 amino acids. The germline V and J ends were trimmed by 5 bases and 6 bases, with 12 bases remaining between them. V and J are TRBV12-3 or TRBV12-4 and TRBJ2-3; D might be TRBD2 (5 bases). This TCR derives from a woman aged 50 to 60 with alopecia areata. Some clones in this sample may be carry-over from other donors' samples. Source: whole blood, taken in connection with sensitization to the hapten diphenylcyclopropenone (DPC). The CDR3 nucleotides read TGTGCCAGCAGTCCTAGTTCGGGGGATACGCAGTATTTT. It is translated as CASSPSSGDTQYF.